This T cell receptor beta chain is drawn from a study of blood T cells in healthy people across ages. The study, taken as a whole, reports: Calculation of diversity from one million T cells yielded estimates considered to be underestimates.

This clonotype was counted a few times. What it binds is unknown. The second PCR ran about 6 to 11 cycles with a sample-barcoded 5' primer and J-beta primers. Each CDR3 protein gets one entry after TCRdb re-called the 5' RACE reads with MiXCR. Of just under 750,000 distinct CDR3 sequences in the sample, 22% were seen once. There were at least 6 micrograms of total RNA extracted from every sample. Germline CDR1 is MDHEN and CDR2 is SYDVKM. V lost 6 bases, J lost 4 bases, and 8 bases stayed unmatched. This CDR3 region has 14 residues. The clonotype comes from a man between 65 and 79 years old in good health. The specimen was blood. This chain uses TRBV28 with TRBJ1-2, with 7 positions matching TRBD1. The CDR3 DNA reads TGTGCCAGCAGCTCCTCGGGACAGATCTATGGCTACACCTTC. Protein: CASSSSGQIYGYTF.